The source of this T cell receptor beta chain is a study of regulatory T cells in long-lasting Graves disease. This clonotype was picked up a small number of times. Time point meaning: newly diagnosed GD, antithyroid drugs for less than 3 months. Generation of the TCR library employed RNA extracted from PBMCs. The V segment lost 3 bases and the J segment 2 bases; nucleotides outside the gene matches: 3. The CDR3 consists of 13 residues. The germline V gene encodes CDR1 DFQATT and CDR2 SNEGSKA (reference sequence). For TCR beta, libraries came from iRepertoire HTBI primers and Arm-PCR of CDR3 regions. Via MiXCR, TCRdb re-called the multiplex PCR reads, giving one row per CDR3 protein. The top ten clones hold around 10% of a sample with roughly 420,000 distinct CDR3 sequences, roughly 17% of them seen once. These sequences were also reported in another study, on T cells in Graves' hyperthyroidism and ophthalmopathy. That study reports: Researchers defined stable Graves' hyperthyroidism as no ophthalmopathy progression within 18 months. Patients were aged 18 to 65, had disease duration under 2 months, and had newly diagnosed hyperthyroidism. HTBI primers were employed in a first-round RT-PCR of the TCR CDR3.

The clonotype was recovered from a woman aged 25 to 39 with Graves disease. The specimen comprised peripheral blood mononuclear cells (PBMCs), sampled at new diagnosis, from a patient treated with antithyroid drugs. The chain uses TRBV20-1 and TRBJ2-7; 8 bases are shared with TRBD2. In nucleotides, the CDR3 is TGCAGTGCTAGGCCGGGAGGGCCCTACGAGCAGTACTTC. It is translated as CSARPGGPYEQYF.